The clone carrying this T cell receptor beta chain was observed a handful of times. Its antigen is as yet unknown. The data derive from a study of T-cell memory formation after mild COVID-19. Study-wide findings and caveats: Pre-infection memory showed some responding clones, and this suggested that cross-reactive memory joined.

A single record per CDR3 protein comes from TCRdb applying MiXCR to the 5' RACE reads. The sample includes 65,000 to 100,000 distinct CDR3 sequences, roughly 13% of them seen just once. The receptor's source is a man aged 18 to 35 who had mild COVID-19 (a few samples of this study predate the infection). Cell type and time point are not known. Sequencing was performed on PBMCs or a T cell subset sorted from them (not recorded which).

The DNA for the CDR3 is TGTGCCAGCAGCGTAACTCTCCTAAATGAGCAGTTCTTC. This codes for CASSVTLLNEQFF. This chain uses TRBV7-6 with TRBJ2-1; D not certain. V was pared by 5 bases and J by 7 bases, with 12 bases between. The CDR3 loop spans 13 amino acids. Per germline, CDR1 SGHVS and CDR2 FNYEAQ.